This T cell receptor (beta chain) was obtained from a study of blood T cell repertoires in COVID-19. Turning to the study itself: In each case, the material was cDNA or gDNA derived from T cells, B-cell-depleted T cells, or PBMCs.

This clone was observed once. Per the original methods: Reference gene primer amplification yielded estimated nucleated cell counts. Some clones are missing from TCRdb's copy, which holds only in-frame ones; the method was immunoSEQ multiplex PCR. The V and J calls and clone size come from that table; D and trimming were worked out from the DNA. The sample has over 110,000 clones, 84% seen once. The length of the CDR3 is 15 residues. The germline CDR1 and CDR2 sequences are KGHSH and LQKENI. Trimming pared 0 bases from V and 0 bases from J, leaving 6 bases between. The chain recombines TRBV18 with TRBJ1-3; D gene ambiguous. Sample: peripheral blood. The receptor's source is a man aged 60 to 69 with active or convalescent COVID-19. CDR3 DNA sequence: TGTGCCAGCTCACCACCTTCCAGCTCTGGAAACACCATATATTTT. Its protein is CASSPPSSSGNTIYF.